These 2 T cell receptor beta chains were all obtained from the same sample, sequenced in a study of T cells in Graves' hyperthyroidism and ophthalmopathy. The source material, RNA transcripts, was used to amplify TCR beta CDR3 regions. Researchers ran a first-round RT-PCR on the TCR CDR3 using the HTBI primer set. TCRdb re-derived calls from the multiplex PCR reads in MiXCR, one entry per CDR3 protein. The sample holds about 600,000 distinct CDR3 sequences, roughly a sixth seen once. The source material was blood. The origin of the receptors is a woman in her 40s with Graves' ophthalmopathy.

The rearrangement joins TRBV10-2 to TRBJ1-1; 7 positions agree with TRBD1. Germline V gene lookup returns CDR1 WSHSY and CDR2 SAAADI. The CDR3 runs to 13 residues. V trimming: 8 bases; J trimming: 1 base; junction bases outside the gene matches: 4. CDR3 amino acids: CASVDRENTEAFF. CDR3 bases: TGCGCCAGCGTCGACAGGGAGAACACTGAAGCTTTCTTT.

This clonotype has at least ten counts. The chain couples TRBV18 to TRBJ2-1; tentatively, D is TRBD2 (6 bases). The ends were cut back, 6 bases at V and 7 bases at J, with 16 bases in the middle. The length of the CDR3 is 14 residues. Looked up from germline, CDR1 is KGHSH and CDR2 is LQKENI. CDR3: CASSFAGLGNEQFF. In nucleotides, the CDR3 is TGTGCCAGCTCGTTCGCGGGGTTGGGAAATGAGCAGTTCTTC.